The rows below give T cell receptor beta chains drawn from one sample of a study of blood T cells in healthy people across ages. One entry per CDR3 protein, called by TCRdb with MiXCR from the 5' RACE reads. Here the sample spans about 1.5 million distinct CDR3 sequences, approximately 42% being singletons. Material: blood. These receptors were obtained from a woman aged 18-29 years in good health. Both conserved end residues are part of each CDR3. Fields, in order: CDR3 protein, CDR3 DNA, D gene, V gene, J gene, clone size. D genes are given only for firm matches. Rows may omit the clone size; those that give it use once, few, many or a size class.

CDR3: CASSGGLNPQETQYF
DNA: TGTGCCAGCAGCGGGGGACTCAATCCCCAAGAGACCCAGTACTTC
D: .
V: TRBV9
J: TRBJ2-5
size: once

CDR3: CASSFPITSFQETQYF
DNA: TGTGCCAGCAGTTTTCCCATAACTAGTTTCCAAGAGACCCAGTACTTC
D: .
V: TRBV12-3/TRBV12-4
J: TRBJ2-5
size: .

CDR3: CSAHSPGDTQYF
DNA: TGCAGCGCCCACTCACCAGGGGATACGCAGTATTTT
D: .
V: TRBV29-1
J: TRBJ2-3
size: many

CDR3: CASSGTSGRASYNEQFF
DNA: TGTGCCAGCAGTGGGACTAGCGGGAGGGCCTCCTACAATGAGCAGTTCTTC
D: TRBD2
V: TRBV28
J: TRBJ2-1
size: .

CDR3: CASSLGQGAIQETQYF
DNA: TGTGCCAGCAGCTTGGGACAGGGGGCAATCCAAGAGACCCAGTACTTC
D: TRBD1
V: TRBV5-4
J: TRBJ2-5
size: .

CDR3: CASSLDRLGQETQYF
DNA: TGTGCCAGCAGTTTAGACAGGTTGGGACAAGAGACCCAGTACTTC
D: .
V: TRBV12-3/TRBV12-4
J: TRBJ2-5
size: .

CDR3: CASGGSKNIQYF
DNA: TGTGCCAGCGGAGGGAGCAAAAACATTCAGTACTTC
D: .
V: TRBV12-3/TRBV12-4
J: TRBJ2-4
size: once

CDR3: CASSGWVGNTIYF
DNA: TGTGCCAGCAGTGGGTGGGTTGGAAACACCATATATTTT
D: .
V: TRBV6-1
J: TRBJ1-3
size: .

CDR3: CAVSEGGQLNSPLHF
DNA: TGTGCCGTCAGTGAGGGGGGACAGTTAAATTCACCCCTCCACTTT
D: TRBD1
V: TRBV10-3
J: TRBJ1-6
size: .

CDR3: CASSMGDNYGYTF
DNA: TGTGCCAGCAGCATGGGGGACAACTATGGCTACACCTTC
D: .
V: TRBV7-9
J: TRBJ1-2
size: few

CDR3: CASSGSPFIGEQYF
DNA: TGCGCCAGCAGTGGAAGCCCCTTTATTGGGGAGCAGTACTTC
D: .
V: TRBV10-2
J: TRBJ2-5
size: .

CDR3: CASSLTSGGGETQYF
DNA: TGCGCCAGCAGCTTGACTAGCGGGGGAGGAGAGACCCAGTACTTC
D: TRBD2
V: TRBV5-1
J: TRBJ2-5
size: .

CDR3: CATPTTPSQGTQYF
DNA: TGTGCCACTCCTACAACCCCGTCACAAGGGACCCAGTACTTC
D: .
V: TRBV27
J: TRBJ2-5
size: .

CDR3: CASRDPPQYEQYF
DNA: TGTGCCAGCCGGGACCCACCTCAATACGAGCAGTACTTC
D: .
V: TRBV6-6
J: TRBJ2-7
size: .

CDR3: CASSYGDRGLYNEQFF
DNA: TGCGCCAGCAGCTATGGCGACAGGGGGCTCTACAATGAGCAGTTCTTC
D: TRBD1
V: TRBV5-1
J: TRBJ2-1
size: few

CDR3: CASSLGSQNYGYTF
DNA: TGTGCCAGCAGCTTGGGAAGCCAGAACTATGGCTACACCTTC
D: .
V: TRBV5-6
J: TRBJ1-2
size: .

CDR3: CASSQLRQGRSNYGYTF
DNA: TGCGCCAGCAGCCAACTGAGACAGGGGCGATCGAACTATGGCTACACCTTC
D: TRBD1
V: TRBV4-1
J: TRBJ1-2
size: few

CDR3: CSVGAGWVDYGYTF
DNA: TGCAGCGTTGGGGCAGGGTGGGTTGACTATGGCTACACCTTC
D: .
V: TRBV29-1
J: TRBJ1-2
size: .

CDR3: CASSSPPGHSQETQYF
DNA: TGCGCCAGCAGCTCACCACCGGGACACTCTCAAGAGACCCAGTACTTC
D: .
V: TRBV5-1
J: TRBJ2-5
size: few

CDR3: CAIRTDMNTEAFF
DNA: TGTGCCATCAGGACAGACATGAACACTGAAGCTTTCTTT
D: .
V: TRBV10-3
J: TRBJ1-1
size: .

CDR3: CASSPQDGFSSYEQYF
DNA: TGTGCCAGCAGTCCACAGGACGGTTTTAGCTCCTACGAGCAGTACTTC
D: .
V: TRBV14
J: TRBJ2-7
size: .

CDR3: CASKPVAVKETQYF
DNA: TGTGCCAGCAAACCGGTAGCGGTCAAAGAGACCCAGTACTTC
D: .
V: TRBV7-2
J: TRBJ2-5
size: .

CDR3: CASSYTDLTGGVYEQYF
DNA: TGTGCCAGCAGTTACACCGACTTGACAGGGGGAGTCTACGAGCAGTACTTC
D: TRBD1
V: TRBV6-5
J: TRBJ2-7
size: .

CDR3: CASPPENRPEYLGYEQYF
DNA: TGTGCCAGCCCCCCGGAGAACAGGCCTGAGTATTTGGGATACGAGCAGTACTTC
D: .
V: TRBV6-2/TRBV6-3
J: TRBJ2-7
size: .

CDR3: CSGYDSYNEQYF
DNA: TGCAGCGGGTACGACTCCTACAATGAGCAGTACTTC
D: .
V: TRBV29-1
J: TRBJ2-7
size: .

CDR3: CASSQDQDVANYGYTF
DNA: TGTGCCAGCAGCCAAGACCAGGACGTCGCTAACTATGGCTACACCTTC
D: .
V: TRBV4-2
J: TRBJ1-2
size: .

CDR3: CATAGLGDSYNEQFF
DNA: TGTGCCACGGCGGGACTAGGGGACTCCTACAATGAGCAGTTCTTC
D: TRBD2
V: TRBV10-3
J: TRBJ2-1
size: .

CDR3: CASSPRPAVRNTEAFF
DNA: TGTGCCAGCTCACCACGTCCGGCAGTTCGGAACACTGAAGCTTTCTTT
D: .
V: TRBV18
J: TRBJ1-1
size: .

CDR3: CSIGGVAYNEQFF
DNA: TGCAGTATAGGCGGGGTGGCCTACAATGAGCAGTTCTTC
D: .
V: TRBV20-1
J: TRBJ2-1
size: few

CDR3: CASSRTPDTEAFF
DNA: TGTGCCAGCAGTCGAACTCCGGACACTGAAGCTTTCTTT
D: .
V: TRBV7-9
J: TRBJ1-1
size: .

CDR3: CAGGERDAGNEQFF
DNA: TGTGCCGGGGGGGAGCGGGACGCTGGCAATGAGCAGTTCTTC
D: TRBD2
V: TRBV6-1
J: TRBJ2-1
size: .

CDR3: CASRFRRGRTDTQYF
DNA: TGTGCCAGCAGATTCCGACGAGGACGCACAGATACGCAGTATTTT
D: .
V: TRBV6-1
J: TRBJ2-3
size: .

CDR3: CASSLRKTDTQYF
DNA: TGTGCCAGCAGTTTGAGGAAGACAGATACGCAGTATTTT
D: .
V: TRBV12-3/TRBV12-4
J: TRBJ2-3
size: .

CDR3: CASSYSNGVNTEAFF
DNA: TGTGCCAGCAGTTACTCGAATGGGGTGAACACTGAAGCTTTCTTT
D: .
V: TRBV6-5
J: TRBJ1-1
size: .

CDR3: CSASGRILYEQYF
DNA: TGCAGTGCCTCTGGGCGGATTCTGTACGAGCAGTACTTC
D: .
V: TRBV20-1
J: TRBJ2-7
size: few